This passage covers 8 T cell receptor beta chains from one sample sequenced in a study of T-cell reconstitution after alpha-beta-depleted transplantation in children. Unique molecular identifiers were used to barcode this TCRbeta library. In TCRdb, the PCR reads were re-called with MiXCR into one record per CDR3 protein. Here the sample spans around 31,000 distinct CDR3 sequences, under 8% being singletons. The antigens these receptors bind are not known. Study-wide findings and caveats: The study reportedly traced alpha-beta T cells about two months after transplant to several hundred expanded graft clones.

The sample consisted of peripheral blood, taken 60 days after TCRalphabeta/CD19-depleted stem cell transplant. The receptor source for this set is a child in the first two years of life who had a stem cell transplant for acute myeloid leukemia, so the T cells may come from the graft donor.

The chain uses TRBV5-1 and TRBJ2-2, with D possibly matching TRBD2 (5 bases). Per germline, CDR1 SGHRS and CDR2 YFSETQ. Trimming took 2 bases from V and 1 from J, leaving 9 bases between them. The CDR3 consists of 15 residues. CDR3 sequence reads: CASSFHRENTGELFF. Written as DNA, the CDR3 is TGCGCCAGCAGCTTCCATCGGGAGAACACCGGGGAGCTGTTTTTT. Together with reference TRBV5-1 and TRBJ2-2, the CDR3 gives the full variable domain: KAGVTQTPRYLIKTRGQQVTLSCSPISGHRSVSWYQQTPGQGLQFLFEYFSETQRNKGNFPGRFSGRQFSNSRSEMNVSTLELGDSALYLCASSFHRENTGELFFGEGSRLTVL.

In its sample, this clonotype was seen many times. This sequence joins TRBV20-1 and TRBJ2-3, with TRBD1 matching over 9 bases. The V segment lost 4 bases and the J segment 4 bases; nucleotides outside the gene matches: 9. Germline V gene data show CDR1 as DFQATT and CDR2 as SNEGSKA (reference sequence). The CDR3 is 15 residues long. The CDR3 nucleotides read TGCAGTGCTAACAGTTTACAGGGGGCTGCAGATACGCAGTATTTT. Its protein product is CSANSLQGAADTQYF.

This clonotype was seen at least ten times. The gene calls are TRBV5-1 and TRBJ1-6, with D uncertain. The CDR3 has 14 residues. Trimming took off 7 bases at V and 8 bases at J, with 16 bases between the two ends. In germline, CDR1 is SGHRS, CDR2 YFSETQ. CDR3 DNA: TGCGCCAGCCCGTCGCTCCGCGCGGATTCACCCCTCCACTTT. Its translation is CASPSLRADSPLHF.

Many counts were recorded for this clonotype. The rearrangement links TRBV7-2 to TRBJ1-1, with 8 bases lining up with TRBD1. This CDR3 is built from 16 residues. Germline V gene sequence: CDR1 SGHTA, CDR2 FQGNSA. V shed 6 bases and J 0 bases; nucleotides not matched to a gene: 9. This CDR3 is CASSQPGGAMNTEAFF. In DNA, the CDR3 is TGTGCCAGCAGTCAGCCAGGGGGCGCGATGAACACTGAAGCTTTCTTT.

This clonotype was seen many times. The chain links TRBV20-1 to TRBJ1-1, with 8 positions matching TRBD1. In germline, CDR1 is DFQATT, CDR2 SNEGSKA (reference sequence). The length of the CDR3 is 11 residues. In DNA, the CDR3 is TGCAAAGGACAGGGTAACACTGAAGCTTTCTTT. It translates to CKGQGNTEAFF.

This clonotype was counted many times. This chain joins TRBV20-1 and TRBJ2-1; D remains ambiguous. Per the germline V gene, CDR1 is DFQATT and CDR2 is SNEGSKA (reference sequence). The length of the CDR3 is 11 residues. The CDR3 DNA is TGCAGCGGACCACAGTTTAATGAGCAGTTCTTC. It encodes CSGPQFNEQFF.

This clonotype has at least ten counts. V and J are TRBV4-3 and TRBJ1-1; 12 bases map to TRBD1. Per the germline V gene, CDR1 is LGHNA and CDR2 is YSLEER. After removal of 9 bases from V and 4 bases from J, the junction contained 12 bases not matched to a gene. CDR3 length: 16 amino acids. CDR3 coding DNA: TGCGCCAGTAGGCCCGGGACAGGGGGCCGGGTCACTGAAGCTTTCTTT. It is translated as CASRPGTGGRVTEAFF.

The CDR3, as DNA: TGCGCCAGCAGCCAAGTACAGGGCCAAGAGACCCAGTACTTC. Translation gives CASSQVQGQETQYF. The V and J genes are TRBV4-3 and TRBJ2-5; D might be TRBD1 (6 bases). CDR1 and CDR2 (germline): LGHNA, YSLEER. This CDR3 has 14 residues. The V and J ends lost 1 base and 1 base respectively, with 7 bases between them.